The 8 T cell receptor beta chains in this list originate from one sample, sequenced in a study of Graves' ophthalmopathy and Graves' hyperthyroidism. The authors amplified TCR beta CDR3 regions, and they did so from RNA transcripts for repertoire sequencing. HTBI-primed first-round RT-PCR preceded second-round multiplex PCR. TCRdb processed the multiplex PCR reads anew with MiXCR; each CDR3 protein has one entry. The table lists about 500,000 distinct CDR3 sequences, 39% of them singletons, with 4% to 5% in the top ten. The sequenced sample was peripheral blood or thyroid tissue (not recorded which). The receptors were gathered from an adult man with Graves' hyperthyroidism.

This clonotype was counted many times. This chain connects TRBV7-2 to TRBJ1-2; D not certain. The CDR3 consists of 12 residues. The V end was cut by 5 bases, the J end by 8 bases, with 12 bases between. From germline, CDR1 is SGHTA and CDR2 FQGNSA. In nucleotides, the CDR3 is TGTGCCAGCAGCCCTTACAGCGACGGCTACACCTTC. The encoded protein is CASSPYSDGYTF.

This clonotype was seen repeatedly, ten times or more. The V call is TRBV12-3 or TRBV12-4, the J call TRBJ1-4; D gene ambiguous. V lost 1 base and J 10 bases, leaving 7 bases between the germline ends. The CDR3 totals 12 residues. CDR3 coding DNA: TGTGCCAGCAGTTTAGGGGAGCGAAAACTGTTTTTT. This gives the protein CASSLGERKLFF.

This clonotype was picked up many times. The chain employs TRBV5-8 and TRBJ1-1; 10 nucleotides align to TRBD1. With V trimmed by 5 bases and J by 3 bases, 4 bases remained unmatched. This CDR3 region has 14 residues. Per germline, CDR1 SGHTS and CDR2 YDEGEE. CDR3 in amino acids: CASSTGQGDTEAFF. In nucleotides, the CDR3 is TGTGCCAGCAGTACAGGACAGGGGGACACTGAAGCTTTCTTT.

This chain joins TRBV24-1 and TRBJ1-5, with 8 bases matching TRBD1. CDR3 length equals 14 residues. Germline values: CDR1 KGHDR, CDR2 SFDVKD. After removal of 4 bases from V and 6 bases from J, the junction contained 4 bases not matched to a gene. In DNA form, the CDR3 reads TGTGCCACCAGTGAAAATGACAGGGGTCAGCCCCAGCATTTT. This gives the protein CATSENDRGQPQHF.

As concerns this clonotype: Lacking the conserved final phenylalanine or tryptophan, this CDR3 likely reflects a read error. The J gene is TRBJ1-3, the V gene TRBV12-3 or TRBV12-4; no firm D call. V was shortened by 1 base and J by 0 bases, with 10 bases between the two germline ends. The CDR3 extends over 16 amino acids. The CDR3 sequence is CASSLVGLNSGNTIYL. CDR3 coding DNA: TGTGCCAGCAGTTTAGTCGGACTAAACTCTGGAAACACCATATATCTT.

The rearrangement links TRBV5-6 to TRBJ1-3, with 12 bases matching TRBD1. The CDR3 runs to 15 residues. The germline CDR1 and CDR2 sequences are SGHDT and YYEEEE. The ends lost 5 bases at V and 6 bases at J; junction bases unmatched: 6. CDR3 in amino acids: CASRWGTGGSNTIYF. The CDR3 coding sequence is TGTGCCAGCAGGTGGGGGACAGGGGGCTCAAACACCATATATTTT.

Ten or more counts support this clonotype. This chain links TRBV24-1 with TRBJ1-2, with D unresolved. The V gene's germline CDR1 is KGHDR and CDR2 SFDVKD. This CDR3 is 13 amino acids long. V was trimmed by 7 bases and J by 2 bases, leaving 10 bases between them. The CDR3 nucleotides read TGTGCCACCAGGGACGGGGAGAACTATGGCTACACCTTC. Translated, it gives CATRDGENYGYTF.

This rearrangement joins TRBV5-1 to TRBJ2-5; 8 nucleotides line up with TRBD1. The ends lost 0 bases at V and 5 bases at J; junction bases unmatched: 6. Germline V lookup: CDR1 SGHRS, CDR2 YFSETQ. This CDR3 is 15 amino acids long. The DNA for the CDR3 is TGCGCCAGCAGCTTGGTGGACAGGGTTATTGAGACCCAGTACTTC. This encodes CASSLVDRVIETQYF.